Listed below are T cell receptor beta chains from one sample, sequenced in a study of blood T cells in healthy people across ages. TCRdb fed the 5' RACE reads into MiXCR, producing one record per CDR3 protein. The sample includes 750,000 to 950,000 distinct CDR3 sequences, about 29% of them seen just once. These same records also appear under a second study, on T cells of mothers and their children.

Specimen: blood. Receptors were obtained from a woman aged 40 to 50 in good health. The CDR3 runs from the conserved cysteine through the conserved F or W. A D gene is named only where the DNA matches it firmly. Some rows have no size entry. The others give once, few or many, or a class for an expanded clone.

J: TRBJ2-3; D: -; V: TRBV7-2; size: few; CDR3: CASSAGAPDTQYF; DNA: TGTGCCAGCAGTGCGGGTGCCCCAGATACGCAGTATTTT
J: TRBJ2-3; D: -; V: TRBV21-1; size: -; CDR3: CASSKGEGAGADTQYF; DNA: TGTGCCAGCAGCAAAGGGGAGGGAGCGGGGGCAGATACGCAGTATTTT
J: TRBJ2-3; D: TRBD2; V: TRBV6-5; size: few; CDR3: CASSHSSGDTDTQYF; DNA: TGTGCCAGCAGTCACTCAAGCGGGGACACAGATACGCAGTATTTT
J: TRBJ1-1; D: -; V: TRBV7-2; size: many; CDR3: CASSWGSLVGNTEAFF; DNA: TGTGCCAGCAGTTGGGGAAGTTTGGTAGGAAACACTGAAGCTTTCTTT
J: TRBJ1-2; D: -; V: TRBV27; size: many; CDR3: CASSLGTGLGGYTF; DNA: TGTGCCAGCAGTTTAGGAACGGGCTTGGGAGGCTACACCTTC
J: TRBJ1-5; D: -; V: TRBV7-2; size: few; CDR3: CASRLGGQRNQPQHF; DNA: TGTGCCAGCAGGCTGGGGGGGCAGCGCAATCAGCCCCAGCATTTT
J: TRBJ1-6; D: -; V: TRBV20-1; size: -; CDR3: CSAPDRENNSPLHF; DNA: TGCAGTGCTCCAGATAGGGAAAATAATTCACCCCTCCACTTT
J: TRBJ2-3; D: TRBD1; V: TRBV12-3/TRBV12-4; size: -; CDR3: CASRNPDRESETQYF; DNA: TGTGCCAGCAGAAACCCGGACAGGGAGTCGGAGACCCAGTATTTT
J: TRBJ1-1; D: -; V: TRBV28; size: -; CDR3: CASGPRRNTEAFF; DNA: TGTGCCAGCGGCCCCCGCAGGAACACTGAAGCTTTCTTT
J: TRBJ1-2; D: -; V: TRBV6-1; size: few; CDR3: CASSESGGAEGYTF; DNA: TGTGCCAGCAGTGAGAGCGGGGGGGCGGAGGGCTACACCTTC
J: TRBJ2-3; D: TRBD1; V: TRBV5-5; size: -; CDR3: CASSIGTARDTQYF; DNA: TGTGCCAGCAGTATTGGGACAGCTAGAGATACGCAGTATTTT
J: TRBJ1-2; D: TRBD1; V: TRBV20-1; size: many; CDR3: CSVGGTGPNYGYTF; DNA: TGCAGTGTAGGAGGGACAGGTCCTAACTATGGCTACACCTTC
J: TRBJ1-1; D: TRBD1; V: TRBV20-1; size: -; CDR3: CSARAGGRGTEAFF; DNA: TGCAGTGCTAGAGCAGGGGGGAGGGGCACTGAAGCTTTCTTT
J: TRBJ2-1; D: -; V: TRBV2; size: few; CDR3: CASSYTGTEQFF; DNA: TGTGCCAGCAGTTATACAGGGACCGAGCAGTTCTTC
J: TRBJ2-7; D: TRBD2; V: TRBV7-3; size: -; CDR3: CASSSGLAGGPQHF; DNA: TGTGCCAGCAGCTCGGGACTAGCGGGGGGTCCACAACACTTC
J: TRBJ2-3; D: -; V: TRBV20-1; size: many; CDR3: CSARRRGRVDTQYF; DNA: TGCAGTGCTAGACGTCGGGGCAGGGTAGATACGCAGTATTTT
J: TRBJ2-4; D: -; V: TRBV7-9; size: few; CDR3: CASGKGSAKNIQYF; DNA: TGTGCCAGCGGGAAAGGGTCCGCCAAAAACATTCAGTACTTC
J: TRBJ1-6; D: TRBD1; V: TRBV7-9; size: -; CDR3: CASSLGGQGSSPLHF; DNA: TGTGCCAGCAGCTTAGGGGGACAGGGGAGCTCACCCCTCCACTTT
J: TRBJ1-2; D: TRBD1; V: TRBV2; size: -; CDR3: CAGSAETGGEGYTF; DNA: TGTGCCGGCAGTGCCGAGACAGGGGGAGAAGGCTACACCTTC
J: TRBJ2-1; D: TRBD2; V: TRBV3-1; size: -; CDR3: CASSHGRAGSYNEQFF; DNA: TGTGCCAGCAGCCATGGACGAGCGGGGAGCTACAATGAGCAGTTCTTC
J: TRBJ1-2; D: TRBD1; V: TRBV7-9; size: -; CDR3: CASSADDRGLFGYTF; DNA: TGTGCCAGTAGCGCAGACGACAGGGGGCTTTTTGGCTACACCTTC
J: TRBJ1-5; D: -; V: TRBV20-1; size: -; CDR3: CSARATGLSNQPQHF; DNA: TGCAGTGCTAGAGCAACAGGGTTGAGCAATCAGCCCCAGCATTTT
J: TRBJ2-7; D: TRBD2; V: TRBV7-9; size: many; CDR3: CASSERLAWSYEQYF; DNA: TGTGCCAGCAGCGAACGACTAGCTTGGAGCTACGAGCAGTACTTC
J: TRBJ1-2; D: TRBD1; V: TRBV5-1; size: -; CDR3: CASNLESGQGAGYTF; DNA: TGCGCCAGCAACTTGGAATCGGGACAGGGGGCCGGCTACACCTTC
J: TRBJ2-7; D: -; V: TRBV29-1; size: -; CDR3: CSGFRAGSNHEQYF; DNA: TGCAGCGGCTTTCGTGCTGGTTCTAACCATGAGCAGTACTTC
J: TRBJ2-7; D: TRBD1; V: TRBV19; size: -; CDR3: CASSDRDRLSYEQYF; DNA: TGTGCCAGTAGTGACCGGGACAGGCTCTCCTACGAGCAGTACTTC
J: TRBJ2-7; D: -; V: TRBV5-1; size: -; CDR3: CASSARGTYEQYF; DNA: TGCGCCAGCAGCGCCCGTGGGACCTACGAGCAGTACTTC
J: TRBJ2-1; D: -; V: TRBV7-8; size: many; CDR3: CASSLGGDRYNEQFF; DNA: TGTGCCAGCAGCTTAGGGGGTGACAGGTACAATGAGCAGTTCTTC
J: TRBJ2-2; D: -; V: TRBV7-9; size: -; CDR3: CASSQVGDTGELFF; DNA: TGCGCCAGCAGCCAAGTAGGGGACACCGGGGAGCTGTTTTTT
J: TRBJ1-2; D: -; V: TRBV7-9; size: -; CDR3: CASSLGTGYESYTF; DNA: TGTGCCAGCAGCCTCGGAACAGGGTACGAAAGCTACACCTTC
J: TRBJ1-2; D: TRBD1; V: TRBV6-5; size: -; CDR3: CDGSSVTGTRGYTF; DNA: TGTGACGGCAGCTCCGTGACAGGGACACGGGGCTACACCTTC
J: TRBJ2-6; D: -; V: TRBV2; size: many; CDR3: CASSGLGSSGANVLTF; DNA: TGTGCCAGCAGTGGACTGGGCAGCTCTGGGGCCAACGTCCTGACTTTC
J: TRBJ2-7; D: -; V: TRBV5-1; size: -; CDR3: CASSLTSSTNYEQYF; DNA: TGCGCCAGCAGCTTGACAAGCTCTACTAACTACGAGCAGTACTTC
J: TRBJ2-1; D: -; V: TRBV9; size: few; CDR3: CASSVEAPFAGSNEQFF; DNA: TGTGCCAGCAGCGTAGAGGCCCCATTTGCAGGCAGCAATGAGCAGTTCTTC
J: TRBJ1-1; D: -; V: TRBV4-1; size: -; CDR3: CASSREPDLPEAFF; DNA: TGCGCCAGCAGCCGAGAACCGGATCTCCCCGAAGCTTTCTTT
J: TRBJ2-1; D: -; V: TRBV7-2; size: -; CDR3: CASSAIAYNEQFF; DNA: TGTGCCAGCAGTGCGATCGCCTACAATGAGCAGTTCTTC
J: TRBJ1-6; D: TRBD1; V: TRBV7-2; size: few; CDR3: CAISTRDSYNSPLHF; DNA: TGTGCCATCAGCACCCGGGACAGTTATAATTCACCCCTCCACTTT
J: TRBJ2-5; D: -; V: TRBV7-2; size: many; CDR3: CASSFGGAETQYF; DNA: TGTGCCAGCAGCTTTGGGGGGGCGGAGACCCAGTACTTC
J: TRBJ1-2; D: -; V: TRBV28; size: many; CDR3: CASSFPGPADYGYTF; DNA: TGTGCCAGCAGTTTCCCAGGGCCGGCGGACTATGGCTACACCTTC
J: TRBJ2-5; D: -; V: TRBV5-1; size: many; CDR3: CASSRVRAGGETQYF; DNA: TGCGCCAGCAGCCGCGTCAGGGCAGGAGGGGAGACCCAGTACTTC
J: TRBJ1-2; D: -; V: TRBV4-3; size: few; CDR3: CASSQGIDLSYGYTF; DNA: TGCGCCAGCAGCCAAGGGATCGACCTCTCCTATGGCTACACCTTC
J: TRBJ2-5; D: -; V: TRBV15; size: many; CDR3: CATSRANSETQYF; DNA: TGTGCCACCAGCAGAGCGAACTCGGAGACCCAGTACTTC
J: TRBJ2-2; D: -; V: TRBV9; size: few; CDR3: CASSPRGLTGELFF; DNA: TGTGCCAGCAGCCCGAGGGGACTCACCGGGGAGCTGTTTTTT
J: TRBJ1-6; D: -; V: TRBV20-1; size: -; CDR3: CSARRGAIDDSPLHF; DNA: TGCAGTGCCCGTCGGGGGGCGATCGACGATTCACCCCTCCACTTT
J: TRBJ1-1; D: TRBD1; V: TRBV12-3/TRBV12-4; size: -; CDR3: CASRPQGGLNTEAFF; DNA: TGTGCCAGCAGGCCACAGGGGGGGCTGAACACTGAAGCTTTCTTT
J: TRBJ2-1; D: TRBD1; V: TRBV7-9; size: few; CDR3: CASSSADRSYNEQFF; DNA: TGTGCCAGCAGCTCCGCGGACAGGAGCTACAATGAGCAGTTCTTC
J: TRBJ1-2; D: -; V: TRBV7-8; size: few; CDR3: CASSLERSRGREGYTF; DNA: TGTGCCAGCAGCTTAGAAAGGAGCAGGGGCAGAGAAGGCTACACCTTC
J: TRBJ2-1; D: -; V: TRBV20-1; size: -; CDR3: CSAPWVRGGRAYNEQFF; DNA: TGCAGTGCCCCCTGGGTGAGGGGGGGGCGAGCCTACAATGAGCAGTTCTTC
J: TRBJ2-1; D: TRBD2; V: TRBV7-2; size: -; CDR3: CASSFPWGLADNEQFF; DNA: TGTGCCAGCAGCTTCCCGTGGGGACTAGCGGACAATGAGCAGTTCTTC
J: TRBJ2-3; D: -; V: TRBV6-5; size: few; CDR3: CASSHTDSTDTQYF; DNA: TGTGCCAGCAGTCATACAGATAGCACAGATACGCAGTATTTT
J: TRBJ2-3; D: TRBD2; V: TRBV20-1; size: few; CDR3: CSAPSGGGSDTQYF; DNA: TGCAGTGCCCCTAGCGGGGGGGGATCAGATACGCAGTATTTT
J: TRBJ1-4; D: TRBD1; V: TRBV20-1; size: -; CDR3: CSALLGQVGEEKLFF; DNA: TGCAGTGCTCTCCTGGGACAGGTCGGGGAAGAAAAACTGTTTTTT
J: TRBJ1-5; D: -; V: TRBV15; size: -; CDR3: CATSRGGSRGDQPQHF; DNA: TGTGCCACCAGCAGAGGGGGGAGCCGGGGCGATCAGCCCCAGCATTTT
J: TRBJ1-1; D: -; V: TRBV7-6; size: -; CDR3: CASSLEPGPDTEAFF; DNA: TGTGCCAGCAGCTTAGAGCCCGGCCCAGACACTGAAGCTTTCTTT
J: TRBJ1-2; D: TRBD1; V: TRBV29-1; size: many; CDR3: CSVRTGANYGYTF; DNA: TGCAGCGTTAGGACAGGGGCTAACTATGGCTACACCTTC
J: TRBJ2-5; D: TRBD2; V: TRBV7-9; size: -; CDR3: CASSSGLAGVGETQYF; DNA: TGTGCCAGCAGTTCGGGACTAGCGGGGGTCGGCGAGACCCAGTACTTC